This TCR beta chain was sequenced in a study of monozygotic twins with cystic fibrosis. Study at large: Approximately 2.8 micrograms of fragmented DNA underwent roughly 15 PCR cycles for library preparation. Findings and limits, study-wide: In 13 of 16 pairs, V gene usage was closest to the co-twin's. Median Simpson clonality of about 0.01 suggested naive T cells predominated.

This CDR3 has 14 residues. Germline V CDR1 and CDR2: MDHEN, SYDVKM. The ends were cut back, 2 bases at V and 4 bases at J, with 11 bases in the middle. Notes on this clone: Its antigen remains unknown.

TCRdb's copy holds only in-frame clones and misses some; the assay was immunoSEQ multiplex PCR. The repertoire consists of roughly 25,000 clones, with roughly 96% occurring once and the leading ten covering about 2.5%. Sequenced: blood. The rearrangement links TRBV28 to TRBJ2-5, with D perhaps matching TRBD2 (6 bases). The source is a girl aged 2-10 years with cystic fibrosis. The CDR3 DNA is TGTGCCAGCAGTTTAGGAGGGGCGGGAGAGACCCAGTACTTC. This codes for CASSLGGAGETQYF.